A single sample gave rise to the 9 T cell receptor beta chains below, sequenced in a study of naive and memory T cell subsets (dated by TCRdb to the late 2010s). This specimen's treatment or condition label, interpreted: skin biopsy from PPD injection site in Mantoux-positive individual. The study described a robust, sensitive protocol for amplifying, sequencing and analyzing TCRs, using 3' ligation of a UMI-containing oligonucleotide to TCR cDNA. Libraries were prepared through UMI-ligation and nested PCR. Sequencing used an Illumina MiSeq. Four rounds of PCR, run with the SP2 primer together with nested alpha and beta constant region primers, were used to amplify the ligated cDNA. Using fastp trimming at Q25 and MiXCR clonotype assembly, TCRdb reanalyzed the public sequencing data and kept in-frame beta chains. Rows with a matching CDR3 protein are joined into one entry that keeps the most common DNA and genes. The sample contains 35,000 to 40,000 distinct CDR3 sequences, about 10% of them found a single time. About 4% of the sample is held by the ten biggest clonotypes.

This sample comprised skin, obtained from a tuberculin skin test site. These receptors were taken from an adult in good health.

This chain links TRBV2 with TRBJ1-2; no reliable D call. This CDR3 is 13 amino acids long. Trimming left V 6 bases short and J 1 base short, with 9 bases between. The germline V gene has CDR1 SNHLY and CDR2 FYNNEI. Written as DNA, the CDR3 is TGTGCCAGCAGCTCCGTTCTTAACTATGGCTACACCTTC. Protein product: CASSSVLNYGYTF.

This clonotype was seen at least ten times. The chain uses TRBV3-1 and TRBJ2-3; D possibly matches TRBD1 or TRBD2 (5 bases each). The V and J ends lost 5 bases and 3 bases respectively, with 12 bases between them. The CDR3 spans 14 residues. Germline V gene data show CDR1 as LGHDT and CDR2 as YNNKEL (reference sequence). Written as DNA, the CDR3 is TGTGCCAGCAGCTACGTTGGGGGAACAGATACGCAGTATTTT. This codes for CASSYVGGTDTQYF.

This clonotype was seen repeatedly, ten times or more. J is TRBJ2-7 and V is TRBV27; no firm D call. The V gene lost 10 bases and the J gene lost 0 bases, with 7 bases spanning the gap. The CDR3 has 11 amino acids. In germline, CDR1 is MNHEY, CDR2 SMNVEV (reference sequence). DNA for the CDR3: TGTGCCACAGAGAGCTCCTACGAGCAGTACTTC. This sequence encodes CATESSYEQYF.

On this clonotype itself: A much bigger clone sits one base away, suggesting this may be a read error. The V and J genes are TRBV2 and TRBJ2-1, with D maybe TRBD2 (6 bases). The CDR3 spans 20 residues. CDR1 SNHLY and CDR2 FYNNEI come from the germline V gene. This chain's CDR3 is CASTRIAAAMGSSSYNEKFF. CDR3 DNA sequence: TGTGCCAGCACTCGTATAGCGGCCGCAATGGGATCGAGCTCCTACAATGAGAAGTTCTTC.

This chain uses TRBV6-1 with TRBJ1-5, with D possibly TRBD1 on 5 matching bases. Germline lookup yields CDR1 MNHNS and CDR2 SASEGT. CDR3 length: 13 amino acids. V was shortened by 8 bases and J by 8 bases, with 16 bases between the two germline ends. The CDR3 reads CASLTVGGKPQHF. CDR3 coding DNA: TGTGCCAGCCTCACGGTCGGGGGGAAGCCCCAGCATTTT.

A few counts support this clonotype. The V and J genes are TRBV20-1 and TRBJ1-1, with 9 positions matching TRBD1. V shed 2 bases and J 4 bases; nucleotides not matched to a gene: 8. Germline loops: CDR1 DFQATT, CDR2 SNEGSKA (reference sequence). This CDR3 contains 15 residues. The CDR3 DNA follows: TGCAGTGCTAGACGTGGGACAGGGCTGGGCACTGAAGCTTTCTTT. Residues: CSARRGTGLGTEAFF.

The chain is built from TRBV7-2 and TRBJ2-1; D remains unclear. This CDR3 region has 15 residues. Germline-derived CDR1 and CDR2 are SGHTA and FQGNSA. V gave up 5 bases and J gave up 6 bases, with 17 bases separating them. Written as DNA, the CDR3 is TGTGCCAGCAGCACGATTGCAGGCCCACCCAATGAGCAGTTCTTC. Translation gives CASSTIAGPPNEQFF.

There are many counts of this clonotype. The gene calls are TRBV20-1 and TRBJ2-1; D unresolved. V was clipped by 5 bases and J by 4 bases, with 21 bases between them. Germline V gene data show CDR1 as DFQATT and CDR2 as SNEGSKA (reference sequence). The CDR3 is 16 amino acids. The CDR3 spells CSAESIGSTLYNEQFF. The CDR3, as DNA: TGCAGTGCTGAGAGTATAGGGTCCACCTTATACAATGAGCAGTTCTTC.

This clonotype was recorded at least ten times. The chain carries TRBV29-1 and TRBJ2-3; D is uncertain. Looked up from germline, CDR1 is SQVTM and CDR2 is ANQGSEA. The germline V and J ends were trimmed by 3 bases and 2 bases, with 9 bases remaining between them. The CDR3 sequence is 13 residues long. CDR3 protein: CSVDEAPTDTQYF. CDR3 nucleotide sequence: TGCAGCGTTGATGAGGCCCCCACAGATACGCAGTATTTT.